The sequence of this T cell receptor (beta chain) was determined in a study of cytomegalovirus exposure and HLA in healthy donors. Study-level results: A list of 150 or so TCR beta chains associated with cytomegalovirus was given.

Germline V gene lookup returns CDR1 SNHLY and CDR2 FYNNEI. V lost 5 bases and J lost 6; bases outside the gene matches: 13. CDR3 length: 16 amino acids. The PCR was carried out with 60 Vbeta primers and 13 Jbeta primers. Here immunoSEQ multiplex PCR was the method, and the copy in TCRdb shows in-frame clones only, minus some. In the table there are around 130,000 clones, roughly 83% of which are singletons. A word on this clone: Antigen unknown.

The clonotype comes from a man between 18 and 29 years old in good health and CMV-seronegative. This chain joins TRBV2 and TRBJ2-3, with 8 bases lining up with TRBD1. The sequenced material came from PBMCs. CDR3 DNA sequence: TGTGCCAGCAGTACCCGGGACAGGCCAACCCAGGATACGCAGTATTTT. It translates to CASSTRDRPTQDTQYF.